What follows are 18 T cell receptor beta chains derived from one specimen sequenced in a study of T cells in localized non-small cell lung cancer. TCRdb keeps only in-frame clones here, not all; method: immunoSEQ multiplex PCR. The sample has roughly 26,000 clones; about nine tenths are singletons. The specimen was peripheral blood, collected before any cancer treatment. These receptors were obtained from a female donor older than 55 with stage II squamous cell lung carcinoma.

The rearrangement joins TRBV7-6 to TRBJ2-2; 10 nucleotides line up with TRBD2. CDR1 SGHVS and CDR2 FNYEAQ come from the germline V gene. The CDR3 runs 17 residues. V shed 5 bases, J shed 4 bases, and the junction held 10 bases outside the gene matches. The CDR3 region is CASSLGVAGGRTGELFF. The CDR3 bases are TGTGCCAGCAGCCTGGGGGTAGCGGGAGGCCGCACCGGGGAGCTGTTTTTT.

V and J are TRBV5-4 and TRBJ2-7; the D call may be TRBD1 or TRBD2 (6 bases each). Trimming stripped 0 bases from V and 5 bases from J, with 15 bases between. CDR1 and CDR2 from the germline V gene are SGHNT and YYREEE (reference sequence). The CDR3 runs 15 residues. This chain's CDR3 is CASSLDREVAHEQYF. For the CDR3, the DNA is TGTGCCAGCAGCTTGGACAGGGAGGTAGCACACGAGCAGTACTTC.

The chain joins TRBV30 to TRBJ2-6; D not resolved. Deletions cut 7 bases from V and 0 bases from J, with 13 bases between. CDR3 length equals 15 residues. The germline CDR1 and CDR2 sequences are GTSNPN and SVGIG (reference sequence). CDR3 in amino acids: CAFQGPFSGANVLTF. The CDR3 bases are TGTGCCTTCCAAGGGCCGTTCTCTGGGGCCAACGTCCTGACTTTC. Using reference TRBV30 and TRBJ2-6 for the parts outside the CDR3, the full variable domain is SQTIHQWPATLVQPVGSPLSLECTVEGTSNPNLYWYRQAAGRGLQLLFYSVGIGQISSEVPQNLSASRPQDRQFILSSKKLLLSDSGFYLCAFQGPFSGANVLTFGAGSRLTVL.

This chain links TRBV30 with TRBJ1-1; D gene ambiguous. Between the trimmed V and J ends, which lost 3 bases and 3 bases, there was a span of 8 bases. The CDR3 loop spans 12 amino acids. Looked up from germline, CDR1 is GTSNPN and CDR2 is SVGIG (reference sequence). As DNA, the CDR3 is TGTGCCTGGAGGAAGCTGGACACTGAAGCTTTCTTT. It specifies CAWRKLDTEAFF.

The genes are TRBV19 and TRBJ1-6, with 7 bases identical to TRBD1. CDR1 is LNHDA, CDR2 SQIVND, per germline (reference sequence). This CDR3 is built from 12 residues. The ends lost 6 bases at V and 17 bases at J; junction bases unmatched: 10. CDR3 sequence (DNA): TGTGCCAGTAGGGTGACAGGGACGATCATCCACTTT. Protein sequence: CASRVTGTIIHF.

This clone was recorded a few times. V and J are TRBV6-6 and TRBJ1-5; D is undetermined. Germline V gene data show CDR1 as MNHNY and CDR2 as SVGAGI (reference sequence). Trimming pared 11 bases from V and 5 bases from J, leaving 16 bases between. The CDR3 loop spans 13 amino acids. CDR3 residues: CACGWQQDQPQHF. The CDR3, as DNA: TGTGCCTGCGGTTGGCAGCAAGATCAGCCCCAGCATTTT.

J is TRBJ2-1 and V is TRBV7-9, with a weak D call TRBD1 (7 bases). The V gene lost 5 bases and the J gene lost 7 bases, with 15 bases spanning the gap. Germline loops: CDR1 SEHNR, CDR2 FQNEAQ (reference sequence). CDR3 length: 14 residues. CDR3 DNA sequence: TGTGCCAGCAGCCCGGGGGACAGCCTGAATGAGCAGTTCTTC. Amino acid sequence: CASSPGDSLNEQFF.

This rearrangement joins TRBV18 to TRBJ2-1, with a possible D match to TRBD1 (5 bases). V was pared by 2 bases and J by 1 base, with 6 bases between. Germline lookup yields CDR1 KGHSH and CDR2 LQKENI. This CDR3 has 14 amino acids. CDR3 sequence: CASSPDSSYNEQFF. Here the CDR3 DNA reads TGTGCCAGCTCACCAGACAGTTCCTACAATGAGCAGTTCTTC. Complete variable domain (other parts from reference TRBV18 and TRBJ2-1): NAGVMQNPRHLVRRRGQEARLRCSPMKGHSHVYWYRQLPEEGLKFMVYLQKENIIDESGMPKERFSAEFPKEGPSILRIQQVVRGDSAAYFCASSPDSSYNEQFFGPGTRLTVL.

This chain uses TRBV19 with TRBJ1-1, with 11 nucleotides matching TRBD1. The germline V gene encodes CDR1 LNHDA and CDR2 SQIVND (reference sequence). The CDR3 length is 13 residues. V shed 9 bases, J shed 5 bases, and the junction held 5 bases outside the gene matches. The CDR3 here is CASRDRGLTEAFF. In DNA, the CDR3 is TGTGCCAGCCGGGACAGGGGGTTAACTGAAGCTTTCTTT.

This clone was counted a few times. The chain has TRBV12-5 and TRBJ1-1; D remains ambiguous. Germline-derived CDR1 and CDR2 are LGHNT and FRNRAP. The CDR3 totals 12 residues. The V gene lost 1 base and the J gene lost 1 base, with 1 base spanning the gap. The CDR3 nucleotides read TGTGCTAGTGGTTTGGAGAACACTGAAGCTTTCTTT. Protein: CASGLENTEAFF.

The CDR3 DNA reads TGTGCCAGCAGCTTGGGCTCCGGGGCCGGTGAAAAACTGTTTTTT. This codes for CASSLGSGAGEKLFF. V usage is TRBV5-4 and J usage is TRBJ1-4, with D tentatively TRBD1 (5 bases). Germline CDR1 is SGHNT and CDR2 is YYREEE (reference sequence). Trimming stripped 0 bases from V and 7 bases from J, with 13 bases between. CDR3 size: 15 residues.

The chain recombines TRBV28 with TRBJ2-6; 7 nucleotides match TRBD1. V was clipped by 6 bases and J by 0 bases; unmatched bases: 8. Germline-derived CDR1 and CDR2 are MDHEN and SYDVKM. The CDR3 is 17 residues long. The CDR3 sequence is CASSHGTANSGANVLTF. The DNA for the CDR3 is TGTGCCAGCAGCCATGGGACAGCGAACTCTGGGGCCAACGTCCTGACTTTC.

V and J are TRBV30 and TRBJ2-1, with D possibly TRBD1 on 5 matching bases. Per germline, CDR1 GTSNPN and CDR2 SVGIG (reference sequence). This CDR3 is built from 20 residues. V lost 0 bases to trimming and J lost 7 bases, with 31 bases between them. The CDR3 coding sequence is TGTGCCTGGAGTGTATTGCTGAGCTATGGGGCCCCAGGGATCAGGAATGAGCAGTTCTTC. Translating gives CAWSVLLSYGAPGIRNEQFF.

The chain links TRBV18 to TRBJ2-1; tentatively, D is TRBD1 (6 bases). The CDR3 is 13 residues long. CDR1 and CDR2 from the germline V gene are KGHSH and LQKENI. V gave up 6 bases and J gave up 4 bases, with 10 bases separating them. CDR3: CASSQRGYNEQFF. For the CDR3, the DNA is TGTGCCAGCTCGCAAAGGGGGTACAATGAGCAGTTCTTC.

V usage is TRBV6-6 and J usage is TRBJ1-2; a possible D gene is TRBD1 (5 bases). CDR1 MNHNY and CDR2 SVGAGI come from the germline V gene (reference sequence). Trimming took off 5 bases at V and 1 base at J, with 8 bases between the two ends. This CDR3 has 13 residues. CDR3 DNA: TGTGCCAGCAGTAGGACAAGTAACTATGGCTACACCTTC. Amino acid sequence: CASSRTSNYGYTF.

The rearrangement joins TRBV28 to TRBJ2-1; TRBD2 matches 16 bases. This CDR3 spans 14 amino acids. The junction had 6 bases not matched to a gene; V was cut back by 5 bases and J by 14 bases. From germline, CDR1 is MDHEN and CDR2 SYDVKM. The CDR3: CASSLPGLAGGEFF. DNA of the CDR3: TGTGCCAGCAGTCTACCGGGACTAGCGGGAGGGGAGTTCTTC.

V usage is TRBV6-5 and J usage is TRBJ2-5; D ambiguous. The CDR3 runs to 15 residues. The V and J ends lost 0 bases and 2 bases respectively, with 10 bases between them. CDR1 and CDR2 from the germline V gene are MNHEY and SVGAGI. Here the CDR3 reads CASSYSITRQETQYF. CDR3 coding DNA: TGTGCCAGCAGTTACTCTATTACCCGTCAAGAGACCCAGTACTTC.

This rearrangement joins TRBV28 to TRBJ1-1; D remains ambiguous. Per germline, CDR1 MDHEN and CDR2 SYDVKM. The V and J ends lost 6 bases and 1 base respectively, with 12 bases between them. This CDR3 comprises 14 residues. The CDR3 region has the DNA TGTGCCAGCAGCCTTCGAGGCGGGAACACTGAAGCTTTCTTT. Translating gives CASSLRGGNTEAFF. Variable domain in full (rest from reference TRBV28 and TRBJ1-1): DVKVTQSSRYLVKRTGEKVFLECVQDMDHENMFWYRQDPGLGLRLIYFSYDVKMKEKGDIPEGYSVSREKKERFSLILESASTNQTSMYLCASSLRGGNTEAFFGQGTRLTVV.